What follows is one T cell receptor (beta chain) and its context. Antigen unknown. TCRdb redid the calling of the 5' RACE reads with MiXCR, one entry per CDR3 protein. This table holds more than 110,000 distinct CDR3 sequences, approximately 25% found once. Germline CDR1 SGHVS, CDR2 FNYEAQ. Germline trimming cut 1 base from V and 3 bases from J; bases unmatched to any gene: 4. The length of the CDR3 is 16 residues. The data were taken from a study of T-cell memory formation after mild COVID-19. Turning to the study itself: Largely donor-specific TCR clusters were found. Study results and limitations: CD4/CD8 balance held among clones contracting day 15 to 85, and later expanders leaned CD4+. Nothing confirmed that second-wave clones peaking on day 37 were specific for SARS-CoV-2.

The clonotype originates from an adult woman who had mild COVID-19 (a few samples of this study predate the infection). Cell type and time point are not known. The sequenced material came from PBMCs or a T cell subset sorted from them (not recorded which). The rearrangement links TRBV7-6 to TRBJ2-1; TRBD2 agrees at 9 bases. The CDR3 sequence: CASSLDLAGYYNEQFF. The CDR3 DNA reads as TGTGCCAGCAGCTTAGATCTAGCGGGATACTACAATGAGCAGTTCTTC.